What follows describes a single T cell receptor (beta chain). Its specificity is unknown. The sample is drawn from a study of cytomegalovirus exposure and HLA in healthy donors. The wider study: The roughly 100 million unique TCR beta sequences, from about 179 million T cells, were found by an earlier analysis. Overall study results and limits: There were a few CMV-associated chains whose specificity for CMV antigens was confirmed in vitro. Further analysis was carried out later, and it showed several of the most significant clusters appearing linked to common viral pathogens.

Vbeta (60) and Jbeta (13) primers were used in the PCR. TCRdb keeps only in-frame clones here, not all; method: immunoSEQ multiplex PCR. The data show under 200,000 clones, roughly 88% seen once. Germline assignment: CDR1 KGHSY and CDR2 FQNENV. The CDR3 length is 16 residues. V was pared by 2 bases and J by 7 bases, with 20 bases between. This rearrangement joins TRBV16 to TRBJ1-1; D gene ambiguous. The TCR comes from a man between 18 and 35 years old in good health and CMV-seropositive. Sequencing was performed on PBMCs. The CDR3 loop reads CASSQPTGSGGFEAFF. The CDR3 nucleotides are TGTGCCAGCAGCCAACCGACGGGATCGGGAGGCTTTGAAGCTTTCTTT.